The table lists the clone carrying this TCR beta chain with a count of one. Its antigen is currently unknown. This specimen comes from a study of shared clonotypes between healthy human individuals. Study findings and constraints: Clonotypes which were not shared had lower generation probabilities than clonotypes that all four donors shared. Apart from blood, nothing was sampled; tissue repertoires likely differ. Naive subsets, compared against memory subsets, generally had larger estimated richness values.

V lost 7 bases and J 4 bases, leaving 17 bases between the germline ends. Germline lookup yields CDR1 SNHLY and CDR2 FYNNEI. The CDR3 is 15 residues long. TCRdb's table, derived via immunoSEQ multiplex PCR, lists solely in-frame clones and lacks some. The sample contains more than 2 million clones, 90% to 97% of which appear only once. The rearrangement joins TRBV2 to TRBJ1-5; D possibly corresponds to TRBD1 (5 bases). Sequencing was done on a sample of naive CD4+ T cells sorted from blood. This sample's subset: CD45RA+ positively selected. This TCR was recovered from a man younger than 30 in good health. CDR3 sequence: CASTSWRDVNQPQHF. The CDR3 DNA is TGTGCCAGCACCAGTTGGCGGGACGTAAATCAGCCCCAGCATTTT.